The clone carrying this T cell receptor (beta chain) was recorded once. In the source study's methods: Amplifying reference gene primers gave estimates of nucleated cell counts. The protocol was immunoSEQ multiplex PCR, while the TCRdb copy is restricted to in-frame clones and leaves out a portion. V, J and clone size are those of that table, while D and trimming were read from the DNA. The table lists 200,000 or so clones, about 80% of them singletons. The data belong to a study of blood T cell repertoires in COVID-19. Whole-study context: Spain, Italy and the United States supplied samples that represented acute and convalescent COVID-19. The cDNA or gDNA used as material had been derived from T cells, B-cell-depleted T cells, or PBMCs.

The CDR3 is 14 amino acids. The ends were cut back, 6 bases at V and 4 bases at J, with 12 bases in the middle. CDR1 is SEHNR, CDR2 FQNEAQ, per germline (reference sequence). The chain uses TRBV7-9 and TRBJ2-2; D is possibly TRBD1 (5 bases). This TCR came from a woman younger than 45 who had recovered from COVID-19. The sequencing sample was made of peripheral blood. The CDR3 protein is CASRFTGATGELFF. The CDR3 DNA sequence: TGTGCCAGCAGGTTCACAGGTGCCACCGGGGAGCTGTTTTTT.